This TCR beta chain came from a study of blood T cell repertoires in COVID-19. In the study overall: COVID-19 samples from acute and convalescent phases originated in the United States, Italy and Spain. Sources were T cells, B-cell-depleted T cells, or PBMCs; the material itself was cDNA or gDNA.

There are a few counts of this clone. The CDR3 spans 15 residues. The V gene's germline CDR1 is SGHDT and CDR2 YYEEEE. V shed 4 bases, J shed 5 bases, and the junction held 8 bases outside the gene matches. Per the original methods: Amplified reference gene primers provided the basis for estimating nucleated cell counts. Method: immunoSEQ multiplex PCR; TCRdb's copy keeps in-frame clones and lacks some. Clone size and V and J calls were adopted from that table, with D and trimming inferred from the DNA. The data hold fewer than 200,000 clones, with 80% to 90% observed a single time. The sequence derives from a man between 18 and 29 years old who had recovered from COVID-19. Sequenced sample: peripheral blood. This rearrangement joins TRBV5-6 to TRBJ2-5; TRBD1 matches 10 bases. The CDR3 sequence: CASSEYDRGQETQYF. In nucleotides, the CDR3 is TGTGCCAGCAGCGAATACGACAGGGGGCAGGAGACCCAGTACTTC.